Below, 9 T cell receptor beta chains from the same sample are listed, as sequenced in a study of cytomegalovirus exposure and HLA in healthy donors. Both 60 Vbeta primers and 13 Jbeta primers went into the PCR. Data came from immunoSEQ multiplex PCR; TCRdb stores just in-frame clones and leaves some out. The table has about 150,000 clones, roughly 78% seen once; the top ten hold about 6.7%. What was sequenced was PBMCs. The receptors here all came from a man aged 50-60 years in good health and CMV-seropositive.

The sample holds a few counts of this clone. The gene calls are TRBV5-1 and TRBJ2-2; D unresolved. V was clipped by 5 bases and J by 1 base, with 9 bases between them. The CDR3 has 14 amino acids. The germline V gene has CDR1 SGHRS and CDR2 YFSETQ. The CDR3 DNA follows: TGCGCCAGCAGACCGGTTATGAACACCGGGGAGCTGTTTTTT. It specifies CASRPVMNTGELFF.

This rearrangement joins TRBV28 to TRBJ2-5; 9 positions match TRBD2. Trimming removed 5 bases from V and 3 bases from J; junction bases left unmatched: 7. Germline lookup yields CDR1 MDHEN and CDR2 SYDVKM. The CDR3 consists of 15 residues. The CDR3 DNA reads TGTGCCAGCAGTCTCGACCTAGCGGGAAAAGAGACCCAGTACTTC. This gives the protein CASSLDLAGKETQYF.

The genes are TRBV28 and TRBJ1-5, with 7 bases matching TRBD1. The CDR3 has 14 residues. The V segment lost 6 bases and the J segment 5 bases; nucleotides outside the gene matches: 7. Germline assignment: CDR1 MDHEN and CDR2 SYDVKM. Here the CDR3 reads CASSRTGRDQPQHF. The CDR3 nucleotides read TGTGCCAGCAGCCGGACAGGTAGGGATCAGCCCCAGCATTTT.

The rearrangement uses TRBV4-2 and TRBJ2-7; D is possibly TRBD2 (7 bases). The V and J ends lost 4 bases and 3 bases respectively, with 19 bases between them. Per the germline V gene, CDR1 is LGHNA and CDR2 is YNFKEQ. The CDR3 consists of 16 residues. The CDR3 protein is CASSPRQQGGNYEQYF. For the CDR3, the DNA is TGTGCCAGCAGCCCACGGCAACAGGGAGGGAACTACGAGCAGTACTTC.

The chain joins TRBV6-1 to TRBJ2-6; a weak D match, TRBD2 (5 bases). The germline V gene has CDR1 MNHNS and CDR2 SASEGT. The CDR3 length is 15 residues. Trimming pared 5 bases from V and 4 bases from J, leaving 12 bases between. The CDR3 loop reads CASSKDGEGANVLTF. The CDR3 DNA sequence: TGTGCCAGCAGTAAAGACGGGGAAGGGGCCAACGTCCTGACTTTC.

The rearrangement uses TRBV11-2 and TRBJ1-1; D unresolved. Trimming stripped 10 bases from V and 5 bases from J, with 11 bases between. The CDR3 contains 11 residues. CDR1 SGHAT and CDR2 FQNNGV come from the germline V gene. CDR3: CATASRTEAFF. The CDR3 DNA reads as TGTGCCACAGCCTCGAGGACTGAAGCTTTCTTT. The whole variable domain, remainder taken from reference TRBV11-2 and TRBJ1-1, is EAGVAQSPRYKIIEKRQSVAFWCNPISGHATLYWYQQILGQGPKLLIQFQNNGVVDDSQLPKDRFSAERLKGVDSTLKIQPAKLEDSAVYLCATASRTEAFFGQGTRLTVV.

This chain links TRBV5-6 with TRBJ2-7, with TRBD2 as a possible D gene (7 bases). The CDR3 is 12 amino acids. Trimming took off 0 bases at V and 9 bases at J, with 10 bases between the two ends. CDR1 and CDR2 (germline): SGHDT, YYEEEE. CDR3 loop: CASSLAGGTQYF. CDR3 nucleotide sequence: TGTGCCAGCAGCTTGGCGGGGGGCACGCAGTACTTC.

V usage is TRBV11-2 and J usage is TRBJ2-3; 11 bases agree with TRBD2. V shed 5 bases, J shed 4 bases, and the junction held 8 bases outside the gene matches. The germline gives CDR1 SGHAT, CDR2 FQNNGV. The CDR3 extends over 16 amino acids. The CDR3 here is CASSMTSGNWADTQYF. CDR3 sequence (DNA): TGTGCCAGCAGCATGACTAGCGGGAATTGGGCAGATACGCAGTATTTT.

The chain has TRBV29-1 and TRBJ2-5; D may be TRBD1 (6 bases). This CDR3 has 13 residues. Trimming removed 2 bases at V and 1 base at J, with 8 bases between. Germline-derived CDR1 and CDR2 are SQVTM and ANQGSEA. CDR3 protein: CSVEPRGQETQYF. In DNA, the CDR3 is TGCAGCGTTGAACCCAGGGGCCAAGAGACCCAGTACTTC.